The clone carrying this T cell receptor beta chain was observed a few times. This sample also contains other DNA sequences that code for the same CDR3. This sample stems from a study of cytotoxic CD8 clonotypes in ibrutinib-treated CLL. Germline-derived CDR1 and CDR2 are DFQATT and SNEGSKA (reference sequence). The CDR3 has 11 amino acids. V dropped 6 bases and J dropped 3 bases, with 8 bases sitting between them. Sequenced by immunoSEQ multiplex PCR; TCRdb stores in-frame clones only, minus some. The sample includes 24,000 or so clones, over 55% of them seen just once. This rearrangement joins TRBV20-1 to TRBJ2-5; D gene uncertain. The source is a human donor with chronic lymphocytic leukemia. The sample was PBMCs, taken after 12 months of ibrutinib treatment. Written as DNA, the CDR3 is TGCAGTGCGAGACCGGAAGAGACCCAGTACTTC. Its translation: CSARPEETQYF.